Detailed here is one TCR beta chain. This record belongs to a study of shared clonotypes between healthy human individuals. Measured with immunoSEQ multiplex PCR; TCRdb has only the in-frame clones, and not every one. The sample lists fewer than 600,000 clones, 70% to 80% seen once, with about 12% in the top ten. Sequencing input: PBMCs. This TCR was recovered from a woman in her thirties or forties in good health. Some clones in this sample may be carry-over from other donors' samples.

The CDR3 DNA follows: TGTGCCAGCAGCGGGACAGGGCTTGGGGGAGATACGCAGTATTTT. As protein: CASSGTGLGGDTQYF. V gene TRBV9 combines with J gene TRBJ2-3; 8 bases agree with TRBD1. The CDR3 runs to 15 residues. V lost 3 bases to trimming and J lost 5 bases; unmatched junction nucleotides: 8. Germline-derived CDR1 and CDR2 are SGDLS and YYNGEE.